These T cell receptor beta chains were read from a single sample in a study of blood T cell repertoires in COVID-19. Libraries were prepared by immunoSEQ multiplex PCR; TCRdb keeps only in-frame clonotypes and omits some of them. The profile shows some 90,000 clones, less than 85% of them singletons. Sequencing used peripheral blood. The receptors originated from a man aged 65-85 years with active or convalescent COVID-19. Both conserved end residues are trimmed from each CDR3. Clone size is shown for a subset of rows, as once, few, many or a class of expanded clone.

V: TRBV5-1
size: -
J: TRBJ1-2
CDR3: ASNPEGQGYHGYT

V: TRBV3-1/TRBV3-2
size: -
J: TRBJ2-7
CDR3: ASSLSGGRSGEQY

V: TRBV5-8
size: -
J: TRBJ2-3
CDR3: ASSFSGVWTDTQY

V: TRBV6-1
size: -
J: TRBJ1-2
CDR3: ASSDRGPLYGYT

V: TRBV7-6
size: few
J: TRBJ2-2
CDR3: ASSVGQGARTGELF

V: TRBV11-1
size: few
J: TRBJ2-1
CDR3: ASSLVRFQGNNEQF

V: TRBV19
size: -
J: TRBJ1-5
CDR3: ASSGRGADQPQH

V: TRBV20-1
size: -
J: TRBJ1-2
CDR3: SAPWGPGYT

V: TRBV27
size: -
J: TRBJ1-6
CDR3: ASSSANYSPLH

V: TRBV27
size: once
J: TRBJ2-3
CDR3: ASSPPPASGGISSTDTQY

V: TRBV6-5
size: -
J: TRBJ1-3
CDR3: ASKNRAGNTIY

V: TRBV2
size: -
J: TRBJ1-3
CDR3: ASSQGLLSGNTIY

V: TRBV5-1
size: few
J: TRBJ2-3
CDR3: ASSLGDRRNTDTQY

V: TRBV18
size: -
J: TRBJ1-2
CDR3: ASSPKAENYGYT

V: TRBV7-8
size: -
J: TRBJ1-2
CDR3: ASSSRTGDTYGYT

V: TRBV14
size: -
J: TRBJ1-1
CDR3: ASSQVGGNTEAF

V: TRBV9
size: -
J: TRBJ2-3
CDR3: ASSVAGGSTDTQY

V: TRBV11-2
size: -
J: TRBJ1-3
CDR3: ASSLSPGQFSGNTIY

V: TRBV19
size: -
J: TRBJ2-5
CDR3: ASSWEAGGLETQY

V: TRBV19
size: -
J: TRBJ2-3
CDR3: ASKGLSGTDTQY

V: TRBV18
size: -
J: TRBJ2-1
CDR3: ASSPRTAGEQF

V: TRBV4-1
size: -
J: TRBJ2-2
CDR3: ASSQEGGSRATGELF

V: TRBV19
size: -
J: TRBJ1-1
CDR3: ASSELQGFTEAF

V: TRBV4-1
size: -
J: TRBJ2-3
CDR3: ASSQEGSGGSTDTQY

V: TRBV4-1
size: -
J: TRBJ1-4
CDR3: ASSQDPRADEEKLF

V: TRBV2
size: once
J: TRBJ2-1
CDR3: ASSTPRGYNEQF

V: TRBV24-1
size: -
J: TRBJ2-2
CDR3: ATSDVSQGKTGELF

V: TRBV11-2
size: once
J: TRBJ2-5
CDR3: ASSSGLLPQY

V: TRBV19
size: -
J: TRBJ2-1
CDR3: ATIPRGGGYNEQF

V: TRBV4-2
size: -
J: TRBJ2-7
CDR3: ASSPRQGDAYEQY

V: TRBV4-2
size: -
J: TRBJ2-3
CDR3: ASSLGTDTQY

V: TRBV4-1
size: once
J: TRBJ2-7
CDR3: ASSRASGGAYEQY

V: TRBV19
size: -
J: TRBJ2-6
CDR3: ASSSPRNSGANVLT

V: TRBV23-1
size: -
J: TRBJ2-3
CDR3: ASSQSYRITDTQY

V: TRBV7-9
size: -
J: TRBJ2-3
CDR3: ASSLGVAGVTDTQY

V: TRBV7-9
size: -
J: TRBJ1-3
CDR3: ASSSFGAISGNTIY

V: TRBV5-8
size: -
J: TRBJ1-2
CDR3: ASSPSQGVYGYT

V: TRBV12-3/TRBV12-4
size: -
J: TRBJ2-7
CDR3: ASSVPGEPLV

V: TRBV6-7
size: -
J: TRBJ1-4
CDR3: ASSPGQGSPNEKLF

V: TRBV4-2
size: -
J: TRBJ2-7
CDR3: ASSQGNQGVSYEQY

V: TRBV18
size: -
J: TRBJ2-1
CDR3: ASSPPSSGGIEQF

V: TRBV4-3
size: -
J: TRBJ1-2
CDR3: ASSQGGGWGEGYT

V: TRBV25-1
size: -
J: TRBJ2-1
CDR3: ASRVGGRYNEQF

V: TRBV6-1
size: -
J: TRBJ1-1
CDR3: ASSEAGNTEAF

V: TRBV15
size: -
J: TRBJ2-7
CDR3: ATRAAGEQY

V: TRBV7-9
size: -
J: TRBJ2-2
CDR3: ASSGRGAANTGELF

V: TRBV5-6
size: -
J: TRBJ1-2
CDR3: ASSLRGEGYGYT

V: TRBV27
size: -
J: TRBJ2-7
CDR3: ASSLTQWQSPY

V: TRBV5-1
size: -
J: TRBJ1-1
CDR3: ASSSGQGLVIYAF

V: TRBV28
size: -
J: TRBJ2-7
CDR3: ASSLDPGSSYEQY

V: TRBV27
size: -
J: TRBJ1-3
CDR3: ASRPGQGIKSSGNTIY

V: TRBV24-1
size: -
J: TRBJ2-2
CDR3: ATSESGGRELF

V: TRBV18
size: -
J: TRBJ2-3
CDR3: ASSLPPSGLGLTQY

V: TRBV7-3
size: -
J: TRBJ2-5
CDR3: ASSFGGGGETQY

V: TRBV6-5
size: once
J: TRBJ1-2
CDR3: ASSTRGRDGGYT

V: TRBV4-3
size: -
J: TRBJ2-7
CDR3: ASSLGTGGRNEQY

V: TRBV7-9
size: -
J: TRBJ2-4
CDR3: ASSLAPRTTENIQY

V: TRBV4-1
size: many
J: TRBJ1-1
CDR3: ASSQIFTNTEAF